One T cell receptor (beta chain) is described in this entry. Its antigen is still unknown. This entry is derived from a study of OX40 agonist ivuxolimab in advanced cancers. Study-level background: Patients were roughly 83% male with ages about 20 to 79, mean 60.

The CDR3 has 14 amino acids. In germline, CDR1 is LNHDA, CDR2 SQIVND (reference sequence). The V gene lost 3 bases and the J gene lost 1 base, with 9 bases spanning the gap. Sequencing used immunoSEQ multiplex PCR; TCRdb keeps in-frame clones, though not all of them. The top ten hold roughly 16% of the sample, which has 20,000 to 25,000 clones, less than 90% seen once. Study outcomes and limitations: By week 6 at 0.1 to 3.0 mg/kg, blood CD4+ and CD8+ T cells had expanded clonally. CD8+ T cells were the subset that, on average, had more expanded clones than CD4+.

The TCR originated in an adult with an advanced solid tumor such as melanoma, head and neck, liver or kidney cancer. Sequencing used CD4+ or CD8+ T cells sorted from blood, obtained in a trial of the OX40 agonist ivuxolimab. The chain employs TRBV19 and TRBJ1-1, with D uncertain. CDR3 protein: CASSIPASNTEAFF. For the CDR3, the DNA is TGTGCCAGTAGTATCCCGGCCTCGAACACTGAAGCTTTCTTT.